These 30 T cell receptor beta chains were all obtained from the same sample, sequenced in a study of T cell repertoires in cytomegalovirus infection (dated by TCRdb to between 2017 and 2020). Antigen specificity for these receptors is unknown. The sample was run on an Illumina HiSeq 1500. TCRdb trimmed public reads at Q25 via fastp, called clones via MiXCR and kept in-frame beta chains. CDR3 protein sequences are deduplicated, and each keeps its most common genes and DNA. Across this sample there are roughly 500,000 distinct CDR3 sequences, with about 33% seen only once. 15% to 20% of the sample belongs to the ten largest clones. The sample's treatment or condition label is to be understood as: in vitro stimulation with specific CMV peptide epitopes to enrich CMV-specific T cells. Sequencing used cultured PBMCs, obtained from culture after CMV antigen stimulation. These receptors all stem from a human donor in good health (CMV status not recorded). Some clones in this sample may be carry-over from other donors' samples.

The chain recombines TRBV6-2 or TRBV6-3 with TRBJ2-1; D gene uncertain. The CDR3 runs to 16 residues. Trimming took off 0 bases at V and 2 bases at J, with 11 bases between the two ends. Germline V CDR1 and CDR2: MNHEY, SVGEGT. CDR3 region: CASSYSISPPYNEQFF. The CDR3 nucleotides read TGTGCCAGCAGTTACTCGATTTCCCCCCCCTACAATGAGCAGTTCTTC.

The chain joins TRBV19 to TRBJ2-7, with 12 bases matching TRBD1. Looked up from germline, CDR1 is LNHDA and CDR2 is SQIVND (reference sequence). The V and J ends lost 4 bases and 5 bases, in that order; junction bases with no gene match: 3. The CDR3 loop spans 14 amino acids. CDR3: CASSTGQGAHEQYV. CDR3 nucleotides: TGTGCCAGTAGTACGGGACAGGGGGCGCACGAGCAGTACGTC.

The V gene is TRBV12-3 or TRBV12-4, the J gene TRBJ1-6, with a possible D match to TRBD1 (6 bases). V was shortened by 5 bases and J by 13 bases, with 15 bases between the two germline ends. This CDR3 contains 13 residues. The DNA of the CDR3 is TGTGCCAGCAGTCCCGGACAGATAGGTCCCCTCCACTTT. It yields the protein CASSPGQIGPLHF.

This clonotype was seen ten or more times. The CDR3 here is CASSAGLAGPDTQYF. The CDR3 nucleotides read TGTGCCAGCAGCGCTGGACTAGCGGGACCAGATACGCAGTATTTT. The gene calls are TRBV7-2 and TRBJ2-3; TRBD2 aligns across 12 bases. The germline V gene has CDR1 SGHTA and CDR2 FQGNSA. V was pared by 5 bases and J by 4 bases, with 4 bases of the junction left unmatched. This CDR3 has 15 residues.

The chain couples TRBV4-3 to TRBJ1-6; D uncertain. The V and J ends lost 0 bases and 7 bases respectively, with 13 bases between them. The CDR3 has 16 amino acids. Germline V lookup: CDR1 LGHNA, CDR2 YSLEER. CDR3 DNA sequence: TGCGCCAGCAGCCAAGATACGGCAGTTGGAAATTCACCCCTCCACTTT. Residues: CASSQDTAVGNSPLHF.

The rearrangement links TRBV28 to TRBJ2-7, with no clear D. The CDR3 totals 14 residues. Trimming removed 6 bases at V and 0 bases at J, with 12 bases between. Germline V lookup: CDR1 MDHEN, CDR2 SYDVKM. The CDR3 DNA reads as TGTGCCAGCAGCCTCGACTTGACCTCCTACGAGCAGTACTTC. Encoded protein: CASSLDLTSYEQYF.

This sequence joins TRBV28 and TRBJ1-1, with TRBD1 as a possible D gene (5 bases). The CDR3 runs to 12 residues. V lost 8 bases to trimming and J lost 9 bases, with 16 bases between them. Germline assignment: CDR1 MDHEN and CDR2 SYDVKM. CDR3 nucleotides: TGTGCCAGCCTTCAGGGTTATAGTCAAGCTTTCTTT. This encodes CASLQGYSQAFF.

The sample holds a few counts of this clonotype. The chain employs TRBV6-6 and TRBJ1-1; tentative D call: TRBD1 (6 bases). V lost 2 bases and J 7 bases, leaving 11 bases between the germline ends. This CDR3 comprises 13 residues. Germline CDR1 and CDR2: MNHNY and SVGAGI (reference sequence). The CDR3 is CASSYRQAGEAFF. The CDR3 coding sequence is TGTGCCAGCAGTTACCGACAGGCGGGTGAAGCTTTCTTT.

This chain connects TRBV7-2 to TRBJ1-2; D unclear. V was pared by 1 base and J by 3 bases, with 15 bases between. CDR1 and CDR2 (germline): SGHTA, FQGNSA. The CDR3 sequence is 16 residues long. CDR3 amino acids: CASSLGVIARDYGYTF. As DNA, the CDR3 is TGTGCCAGCAGCTTAGGGGTAATAGCCCGGGACTATGGCTACACCTTC.

The rearrangement uses TRBV20-1 and TRBJ2-3, with D perhaps matching TRBD2 (6 bases). The V end was cut by 2 bases, the J end by 0 bases, with 15 bases between. Germline CDR1 reads DFQATT; CDR2 reads SNEGSKA (reference sequence). The CDR3 is 16 residues long. This CDR3 reads CSARLLARKSTDTQYF. DNA for the CDR3: TGCAGTGCTAGACTTCTAGCGCGAAAAAGCACAGATACGCAGTATTTT.

This clonotype showed up many times. The chain carries TRBV7-3 and TRBJ2-1; D remains unclear. Between the trimmed V and J ends, which lost 4 bases and 5 bases, there was a span of 3 bases. Looked up from germline, CDR1 is SGHTA and CDR2 is FQGTGA. The CDR3 totals 11 residues. The CDR3 spells CASSSNNEQFF. The CDR3 DNA reads as TGTGCCAGCAGCTCGAACAATGAGCAGTTCTTC.

This clonotype was observed a handful of times. This rearrangement joins TRBV7-6 to TRBJ2-5; a weak D match, TRBD2 (5 bases). Trimming pared 6 bases from V and 5 bases from J, leaving 10 bases between. Germline lookup yields CDR1 SGHVS and CDR2 FNYEAQ. This CDR3 region has 12 residues. CDR3 protein: CASREDGETQYF. For the CDR3, the DNA is TGTGCCAGCAGGGAGGACGGGGAGACCCAGTACTTC.

This chain connects TRBV27 to TRBJ1-2, with a possible D match to TRBD1 (6 bases). Trimming pared 5 bases from V and 6 bases from J, leaving 13 bases between. The CDR3 extends over 13 amino acids. Germline V CDR1 and CDR2: MNHEY, SMNVEV (reference sequence). This CDR3 reads CASSLGQYDGYTF. Here the CDR3 DNA reads TGTGCCAGCAGTCTCGGACAGTATGATGGCTACACCTTC.

The chain couples TRBV7-8 to TRBJ1-2, with D hard to call. Per the germline V gene, CDR1 is SGHVS and CDR2 is FQNEAQ. Trimming removed 0 bases at V and 7 bases at J, with 6 bases between. CDR3 length equals 12 residues. CDR3: CASSLAGSGYTF. The CDR3 DNA reads TGTGCCAGCAGCTTAGCGGGCAGTGGCTACACCTTC.

The chain combines TRBV19 with TRBJ1-1; possibly TRBD1 for D (5 bases). With 5 bases removed from V and 5 bases from J, the gap between germline ends came to 15 bases. CDR3 size: 14 residues. Looked up from germline, CDR1 is LNHDA and CDR2 is SQIVND (reference sequence). CDR3: CASSPRVSGTEAFF. The CDR3 DNA follows: TGTGCCAGTAGTCCCAGGGTTTCGGGGACTGAAGCTTTCTTT. Based on the CDR3 plus reference TRBV19 and TRBJ1-1, the full variable domain is DGGITQSPKYLFRKEGQNVTLSCEQNLNHDAMYWYRQDPGQGLRLIYYSQIVNDFQKGDIAEGYSVSREKKESFPLTVTSAQKNPTAFYLCASSPRVSGTEAFFGQGTRLTVV.

The V gene is TRBV7-2, the J gene TRBJ1-3; unclear D gene. This CDR3 comprises 16 residues. V was shortened by 4 bases and J by 4 bases, with 17 bases between the two germline ends. Germline CDR1 reads SGHTA; CDR2 reads FQGNSA. The CDR3 spells CASSSWPGQAGNTIYF. The CDR3 nucleotides are TGTGCCAGCAGCTCGTGGCCGGGCCAGGCCGGAAACACCATATATTTT.

There are a few counts of this clonotype. This chain uses TRBV7-2 with TRBJ1-4, with TRBD1 identical over 9 bases. Trimming cost V 3 bases and J 8 bases; bases outside gene matches: 10. Germline V gives CDR1 SGHTA, CDR2 FQGNSA. This CDR3 contains 16 residues. The DNA of the CDR3 is TGTGCCAGCAGCTTCGAACCGGGACAGGGAAGAGAAAAACTGTTTTTT. It is translated as CASSFEPGQGREKLFF.

This clonotype was counted only a few times. CDR3 amino acids: CASSGETGTGGEGAFF. The CDR3 DNA sequence: TGTGCCAGCAGCGGAGAGACCGGGACAGGGGGCGAAGGAGCTTTCTTT. The V call is TRBV7-9, the J call TRBJ1-1; TRBD1 matches 12 bases. The CDR3 is made up of 16 amino acids. The ends lost 5 bases at V and 10 bases at J; junction bases unmatched: 14. Germline CDR1 and CDR2: SEHNR and FQNEAQ (reference sequence).

This clonotype was counted many times. The chain combines TRBV7-2 with TRBJ2-5; D might be TRBD1 (7 bases). The CDR3 totals 15 residues. Germline values: CDR1 SGHTA, CDR2 FQGNSA. Trimming pared 2 bases from V and 2 bases from J, leaving 12 bases between. As DNA, the CDR3 is TGTGCCAGCAGCTTAATGACAGGGAGGCAAGAGACCCAGTACTTC. Residues: CASSLMTGRQETQYF.

The chain combines TRBV12-3 or TRBV12-4 with TRBJ2-1, with TRBD2 matching 7 bases. The CDR3 is made up of 16 amino acids. The V and J ends lost 6 bases and 0 bases, in that order; junction bases with no gene match: 8. CDR3 protein: CASSMGLPSSYNEQFF. The CDR3 DNA reads as TGTGCCAGCAGCATGGGACTACCCAGCTCCTACAATGAGCAGTTCTTC.

There are a few counts of this clonotype. The chain recombines TRBV28 with TRBJ2-3; no definite D call. The CDR3 is made up of 16 amino acids. V lost 2 bases and J 4 bases, leaving 16 bases between the germline ends. Germline V gives CDR1 MDHEN, CDR2 SYDVKM. For the CDR3, the DNA is TGTGCCAGCAGTTTAGACGGCGGCCCCGGGCCAGATACGCAGTATTTT. Protein sequence: CASSLDGGPGPDTQYF.

A note on this clonotype: Being one base from a much bigger clone, this may be a read error. J is TRBJ2-3 and V is TRBV18; D unclear. The CDR3 is 14 amino acids. From germline, CDR1 is KGHSH and CDR2 LQKENI. CDR3 sequence (DNA): TGTACCAGCTCGCTGCAAACAGCAGGAGATACGCAGTATTTT. Its protein is CTSSLQTAGDTQYF.

This clonotype occurred many times. The rearrangement joins TRBV7-2 to TRBJ2-1, with 10 bases that match TRBD2. This CDR3 comprises 16 residues. Germline trimming cut 5 bases from V and 9 bases from J; bases unmatched to any gene: 13. Per the germline V gene, CDR1 is SGHTA and CDR2 is FQGNSA. The CDR3 DNA is TGTGCCAGCAGCCCCCTAGCAGCGGGAGGGCGGGGTGAGCAGTTCTTC. Protein: CASSPLAAGGRGEQFF.

This clonotype was detected only a few times. V and J are TRBV7-2 and TRBJ1-2; TRBD1 matches at 7 bases. The CDR3 length is 14 residues. V dropped 1 base and J dropped 7; count of bases not matched to a gene: 6. CDR1 is SGHTA and CDR2 is FQGNSA in the germline V gene. The CDR3 nucleotides read TGTGCCAGCAGCTTAGGCAGGACAGGTCGTGGCTACACCTTC. It yields the protein CASSLGRTGRGYTF.

The J gene is TRBJ2-1, the V gene TRBV12-3 or TRBV12-4; D gene unclear. This CDR3 comprises 12 residues. The V end was cut by 3 bases, the J end by 5 bases, with 5 bases between. The CDR3 region has the DNA TGTGCCAGCAGTTTCTCTAACAATGAGCAGTTCTTC. Translation gives CASSFSNNEQFF.

This rearrangement joins TRBV12-3 or TRBV12-4 to TRBJ2-3; TRBD2 is a possible D gene (5 bases). The CDR3 totals 15 residues. V was cut by 5 bases and J by 0 bases, with 12 bases left in between. CDR3 DNA: TGTGCCAGCAGTCCTAGCAGCCCTAGCACAGATACGCAGTATTTT. Translation gives CASSPSSPSTDTQYF.

In this sample, this clonotype turned up a few times. CDR3 protein: CASSSRTTYNEQFF. In nucleotides, the CDR3 is TGTGCCAGCAGCTCTCGGACTACATACAATGAGCAGTTCTTC. The chain has TRBV7-2 and TRBJ2-1, with D perhaps TRBD2 (6 bases). Trimming cost V 4 bases and J 4 bases, with 11 bases left between them. The CDR3 has 14 residues. CDR1 is SGHTA, CDR2 FQGNSA, per germline. Combining the CDR3 with reference TRBV7-2 and TRBJ2-1 gives the whole variable domain GAGVSQSPSNKVTEKGKDVELRCDPISGHTALYWYRQSLGQGLEFLIYFQGNSAPDKSGLPSDRFSAERTGGSVSTLTIQRTQQEDSAVYLCASSSRTTYNEQFFGPGTRLTVL.

This clonotype was observed at least ten times. This chain connects TRBV9 to TRBJ1-6, with unresolved D. The V end was cut by 3 bases, the J end by 6 bases, with 16 bases between. This CDR3 region has 16 residues. Germline V lookup: CDR1 SGDLS, CDR2 YYNGEE. Written as DNA, the CDR3 is TGTGCCAGCAGCGATAAGTCCTCTCCGGGTAATTCACCCCTCCACTTT. Its translation is CASSDKSSPGNSPLHF.

In this sample, this clonotype turned up a few times. This chain joins TRBV20-1 and TRBJ2-5; D may be TRBD2 (5 bases). In germline, CDR1 is DFQATT, CDR2 SNEGSKA (reference sequence). The V end was cut by 1 base, the J end by 5 bases, with 14 bases between. This CDR3 comprises 14 residues. CDR3 residues: CSARVPLGRETQYF. CDR3 in DNA: TGCAGTGCTAGAGTCCCACTAGGACGCGAGACCCAGTACTTC.

The chain employs TRBV4-1 and TRBJ2-2; 7 bases line up with TRBD2. V trimming: 1 base; J trimming: 8 bases; junction bases outside the gene matches: 4. CDR3 size: 14 residues. Germline CDR1 and CDR2: MGHRA and YSYEKL. The CDR3 is CASSQGGREGELFF. Here the CDR3 DNA reads TGCGCCAGCAGCCAAGGAGGGCGGGAGGGGGAGCTGTTTTTT.